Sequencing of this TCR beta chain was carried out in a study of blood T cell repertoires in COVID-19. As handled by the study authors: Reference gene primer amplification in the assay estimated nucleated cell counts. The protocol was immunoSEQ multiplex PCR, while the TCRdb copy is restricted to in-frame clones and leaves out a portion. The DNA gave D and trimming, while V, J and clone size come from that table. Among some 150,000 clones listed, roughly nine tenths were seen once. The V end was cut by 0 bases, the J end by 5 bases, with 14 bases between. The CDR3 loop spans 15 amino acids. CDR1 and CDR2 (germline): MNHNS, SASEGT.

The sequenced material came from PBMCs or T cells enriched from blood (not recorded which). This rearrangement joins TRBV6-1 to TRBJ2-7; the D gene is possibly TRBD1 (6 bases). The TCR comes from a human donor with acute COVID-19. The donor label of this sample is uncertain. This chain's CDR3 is CASSEALGHNNEQYF. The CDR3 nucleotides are TGTGCCAGCAGTGAAGCGTTGGGACACAATAACGAGCAGTACTTC.